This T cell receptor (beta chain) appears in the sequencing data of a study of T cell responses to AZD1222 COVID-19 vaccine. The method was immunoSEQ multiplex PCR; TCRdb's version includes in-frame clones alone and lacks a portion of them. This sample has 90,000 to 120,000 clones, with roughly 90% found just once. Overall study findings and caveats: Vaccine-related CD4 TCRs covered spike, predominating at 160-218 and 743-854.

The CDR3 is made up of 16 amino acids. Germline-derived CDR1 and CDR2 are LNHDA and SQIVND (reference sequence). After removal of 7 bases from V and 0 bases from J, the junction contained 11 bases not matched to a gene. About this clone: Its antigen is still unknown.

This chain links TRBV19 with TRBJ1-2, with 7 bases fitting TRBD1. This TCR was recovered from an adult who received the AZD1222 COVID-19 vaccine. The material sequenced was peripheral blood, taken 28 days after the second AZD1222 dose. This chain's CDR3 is CASMGGQLTANYGYTF. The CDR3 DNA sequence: TGTGCCAGTATGGGGGGACAGCTCACAGCTAACTATGGCTACACCTTC.